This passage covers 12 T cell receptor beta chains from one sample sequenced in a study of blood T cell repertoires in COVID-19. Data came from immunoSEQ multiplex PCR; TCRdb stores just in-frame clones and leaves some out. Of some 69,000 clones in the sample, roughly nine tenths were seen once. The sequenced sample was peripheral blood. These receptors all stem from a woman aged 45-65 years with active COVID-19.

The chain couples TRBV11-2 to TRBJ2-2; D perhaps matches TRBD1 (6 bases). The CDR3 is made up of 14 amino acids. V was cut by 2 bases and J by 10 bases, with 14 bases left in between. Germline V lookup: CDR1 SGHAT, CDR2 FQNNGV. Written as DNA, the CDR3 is TGTGCCAGCAGCTTAAAGGGGGTTGCGAAGGAGCTGTTTTTT. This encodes CASSLKGVAKELFF.

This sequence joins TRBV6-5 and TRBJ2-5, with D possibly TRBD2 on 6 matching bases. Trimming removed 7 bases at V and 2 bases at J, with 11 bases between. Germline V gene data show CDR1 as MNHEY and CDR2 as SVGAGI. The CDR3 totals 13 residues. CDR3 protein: CASMRGVQETQYF. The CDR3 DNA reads TGTGCCAGCATGCGGGGCGTACAAGAGACCCAGTACTTC.

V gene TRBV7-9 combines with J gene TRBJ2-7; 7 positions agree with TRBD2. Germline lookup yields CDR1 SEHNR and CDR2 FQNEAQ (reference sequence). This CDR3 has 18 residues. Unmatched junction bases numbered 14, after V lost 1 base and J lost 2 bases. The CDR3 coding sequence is TGTGCCAGCAGCTTAGGCGGGACTAATTTAGAAATGGCCTACGAGCAGTACTTC. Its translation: CASSLGGTNLEMAYEQYF.

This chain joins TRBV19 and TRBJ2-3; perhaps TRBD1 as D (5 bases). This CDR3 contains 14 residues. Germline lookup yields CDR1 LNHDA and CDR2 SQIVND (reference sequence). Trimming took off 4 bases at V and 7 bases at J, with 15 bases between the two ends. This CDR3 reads CASSTWGLSHTQYF. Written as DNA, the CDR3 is TGTGCCAGTAGTACATGGGGCCTCTCTCATACGCAGTATTTT.

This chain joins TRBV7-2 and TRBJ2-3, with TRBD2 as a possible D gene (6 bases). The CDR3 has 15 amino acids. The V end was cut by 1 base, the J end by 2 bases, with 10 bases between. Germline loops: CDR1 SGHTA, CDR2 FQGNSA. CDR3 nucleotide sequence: TGTGCCAGCAGCTTAGGGCTAGCGTTCACAGATACGCAGTATTTT. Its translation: CASSLGLAFTDTQYF. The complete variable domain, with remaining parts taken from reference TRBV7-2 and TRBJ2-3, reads GAGVSQSPSNKVTEKGKDVELRCDPISGHTALYWYRQSLGQGLEFLIYFQGNSAPDKSGLPSDRFSAERTGGSVSTLTIQRTQQEDSAVYLCASSLGLAFTDTQYFGPGTRLTVL.

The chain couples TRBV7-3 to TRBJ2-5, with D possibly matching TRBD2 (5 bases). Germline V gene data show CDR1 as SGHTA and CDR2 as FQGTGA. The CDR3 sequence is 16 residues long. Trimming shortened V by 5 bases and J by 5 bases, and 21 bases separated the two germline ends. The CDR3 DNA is TGTGCCAGCAGCCCCATAACGGGATCCCCGAGGGAGACCCAGTACTTC. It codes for CASSPITGSPRETQYF.

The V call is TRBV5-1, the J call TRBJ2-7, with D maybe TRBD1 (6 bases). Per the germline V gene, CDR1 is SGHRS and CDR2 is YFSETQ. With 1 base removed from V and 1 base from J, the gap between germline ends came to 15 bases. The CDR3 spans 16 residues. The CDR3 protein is CASSLSTGFASYEQYF. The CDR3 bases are TGCGCCAGCAGCTTGTCTACAGGGTTTGCTTCCTACGAGCAGTACTTC.

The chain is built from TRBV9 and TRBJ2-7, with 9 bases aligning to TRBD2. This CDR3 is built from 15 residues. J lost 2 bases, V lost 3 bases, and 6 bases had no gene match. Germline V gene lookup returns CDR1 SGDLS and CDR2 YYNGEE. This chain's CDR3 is CASSANSGSTYEQYF. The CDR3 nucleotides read TGTGCCAGCAGCGCAAATAGCGGGAGTACCTACGAGCAGTACTTC.

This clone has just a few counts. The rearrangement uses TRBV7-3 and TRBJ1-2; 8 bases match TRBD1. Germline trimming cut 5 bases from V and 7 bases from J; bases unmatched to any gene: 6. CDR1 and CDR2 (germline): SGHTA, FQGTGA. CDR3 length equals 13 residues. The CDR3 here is CASSADRERGYTF. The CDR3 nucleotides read TGTGCCAGCAGCGCGGACAGGGAACGTGGCTACACCTTC.

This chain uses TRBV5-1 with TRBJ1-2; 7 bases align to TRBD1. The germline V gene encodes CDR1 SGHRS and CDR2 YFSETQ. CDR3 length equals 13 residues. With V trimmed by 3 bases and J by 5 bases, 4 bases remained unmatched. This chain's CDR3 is CASSSGGGYGYTF. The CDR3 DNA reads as TGCGCCAGCAGCTCAGGGGGAGGATATGGCTACACCTTC.

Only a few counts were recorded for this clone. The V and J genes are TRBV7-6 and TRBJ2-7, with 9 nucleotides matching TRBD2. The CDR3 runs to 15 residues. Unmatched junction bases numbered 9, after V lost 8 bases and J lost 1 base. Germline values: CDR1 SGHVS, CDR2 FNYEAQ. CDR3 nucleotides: TGTGCCAGCGCCAGGCCGACTAGCGGATCCTACGAGCAGTACTTC. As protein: CASARPTSGSYEQYF.

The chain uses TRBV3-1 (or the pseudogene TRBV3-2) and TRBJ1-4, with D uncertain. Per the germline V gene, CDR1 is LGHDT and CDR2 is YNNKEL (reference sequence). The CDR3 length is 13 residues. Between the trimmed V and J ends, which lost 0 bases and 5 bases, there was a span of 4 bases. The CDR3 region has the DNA TGTGCCAGCAGCCAAGACAGGAATGAAAAACTGTTTTTT. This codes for CASSQDRNEKLFF.